These 5 T cell receptor beta chains were sequenced from one sample in a study of shared clonotypes between healthy human individuals. Profiled with immunoSEQ multiplex PCR; TCRdb holds only in-frame clones, not every one. The table records some 2.1 million clones, approximately 95% of them present only once. The sequencing input was naive CD4+ T cells sorted from blood. Subset in this sample: CD45RA+ positively selected. The receptors stem from a young man in good health.

The rearrangement joins TRBV4-3 to TRBJ2-7; D is possibly TRBD2 (6 bases). This CDR3 has 15 amino acids. The germline gives CDR1 LGHNA, CDR2 YSLEER. Trimming pared 0 bases from V and 5 bases from J, leaving 14 bases between. This CDR3 reads CASSQEIGGNHEQYF. The CDR3 DNA follows: TGCGCCAGCAGCCAAGAGATAGGCGGGAACCACGAGCAGTACTTC.

The chain uses TRBV19 and TRBJ1-5, with 7 bases matching TRBD1. There are 14 residues in the CDR3. V lost 3 bases to trimming and J lost 6 bases; unmatched junction nucleotides: 5. Germline V gene data show CDR1 as LNHDA and CDR2 as SQIVND (reference sequence). For the CDR3, the DNA is TGTGCCAGTAGTATGGCTACAGGGGCTCAGCCCCAGCATTTT. Its protein is CASSMATGAQPQHF. The whole variable domain, remainder taken from reference TRBV19 and TRBJ1-5, is DGGITQSPKYLFRKEGQNVTLSCEQNLNHDAMYWYRQDPGQGLRLIYYSQIVNDFQKGDIAEGYSVSREKKESFPLTVTSAQKNPTAFYLCASSMATGAQPQHFGDGTRLSIL.

The rearrangement uses TRBV27 and TRBJ2-7; D is undetermined. The CDR3 length is 13 residues. V was cut by 5 bases and J by 3 bases, with 11 bases left in between. Germline loops: CDR1 MNHEY, CDR2 SMNVEV (reference sequence). CDR3 DNA sequence: TGTGCCAGCAGTGGGGTCTCGATCTACGAGCAGTACTTC. It codes for CASSGVSIYEQYF.

The chain uses TRBV6-5 and TRBJ2-1; 7 bases line up with TRBD1. The germline V gene has CDR1 MNHEY and CDR2 SVGAGI. This CDR3 contains 11 residues. V lost 5 bases to trimming and J lost 13 bases; unmatched junction nucleotides: 5. As DNA, the CDR3 is TGTGCCAGCAGTACCGACAGGGTTCAGTTCTTC. It yields the protein CASSTDRVQFF.

This clone is a singleton in its sample. A much larger clone differs by one base, so this may be a read error. V and J are TRBV7-9 and TRBJ2-2; unclear D gene. The CDR3 totals 11 residues. The V and J ends lost 3 bases and 6 bases respectively, with 2 bases between them. Germline-derived CDR1 and CDR2 are SEHNR and FQNEAQ (reference sequence). CDR3 DNA sequence: TGTGCCAGCAGCTTCGCCGGGGAGCTGTTTTTT. Translating gives CASSFAGELFF.